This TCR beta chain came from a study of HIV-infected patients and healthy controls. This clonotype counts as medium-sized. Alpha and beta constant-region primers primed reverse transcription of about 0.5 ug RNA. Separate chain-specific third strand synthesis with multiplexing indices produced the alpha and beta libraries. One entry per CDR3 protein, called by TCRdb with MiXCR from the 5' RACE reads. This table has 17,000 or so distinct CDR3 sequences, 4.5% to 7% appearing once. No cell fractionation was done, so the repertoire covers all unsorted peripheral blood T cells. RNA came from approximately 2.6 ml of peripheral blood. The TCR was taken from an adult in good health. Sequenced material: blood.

This CDR3 reads CASESSLQNTDTQYF. CDR3 nucleotide sequence: TGTGCCAGCGAGTCTTCGCTTCAGAATACAGATACGCAGTATTTT. J is TRBJ2-3 and V is TRBV6-1; D unresolved. V gave up 8 bases and J gave up 3 bases, with 18 bases separating them. The CDR3 consists of 15 residues. CDR1 is MNHNS and CDR2 is SASEGT in the germline V gene.